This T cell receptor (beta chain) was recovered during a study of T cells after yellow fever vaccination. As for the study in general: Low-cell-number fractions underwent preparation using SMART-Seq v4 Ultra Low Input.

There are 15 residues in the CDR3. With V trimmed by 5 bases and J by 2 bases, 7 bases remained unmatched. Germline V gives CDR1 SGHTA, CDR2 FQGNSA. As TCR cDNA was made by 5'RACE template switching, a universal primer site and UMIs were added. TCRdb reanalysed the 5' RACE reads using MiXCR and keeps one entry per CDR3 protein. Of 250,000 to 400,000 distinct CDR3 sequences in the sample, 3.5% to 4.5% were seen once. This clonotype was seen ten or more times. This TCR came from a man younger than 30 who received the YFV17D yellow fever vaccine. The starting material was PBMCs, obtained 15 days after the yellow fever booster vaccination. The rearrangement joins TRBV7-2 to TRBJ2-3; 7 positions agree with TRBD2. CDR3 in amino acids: CASSTLAVTTDTQYF. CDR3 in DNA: TGTGCCAGCAGCACGCTAGCGGTTACCACAGATACGCAGTATTTT.